This T cell receptor beta chain was observed in a study of monozygotic twins with inflammatory bowel disease. cDNA was produced in eight separate reactions per sample. The unique tags termed UMIs, each holding a 6-nucleotide sample barcode, were added by means of template switching. TCRdb reprocessed the 5' RACE reads, keeping one entry per CDR3 protein, no DNA. Here the sample table reports 110,000 to 150,000 distinct CDR3 sequences. CDR1 is MGHRA, CDR2 YSYEKL, per germline. This CDR3 is 15 amino acids long. The chain has TRBV4-1 and TRBJ1-5; without DNA, the TCRdb call of TRBD1 cannot be checked. The clonotype originates from a human donor with ulcerative colitis or Crohn's disease, or a healthy co-twin of an affected twin (not recorded which). The sequenced sample consisted of blood. The CDR3 protein is CASSQFGTVNQPQHF.